A selection of T cell receptor beta chains follows, all from one sample in a study of response to subunit inactivated influenza vaccine. From the RT-PCR reads, TCRdb called clonotypes with MiXCR, one entry per CDR3 protein. The sample lists about 650,000 distinct CDR3 sequences, approximately 15% occurring once. The sample consisted of PBMCs from blood, taken approximately 13 days after vaccination. The receptor set was obtained from a man aged 50 or older who received an inactivated influenza vaccine. Both conserved end residues are part of each CDR3. A D gene is named only where the DNA matches it firmly. Clone size is given for some rows only: seen once, a few or many times, or a class if the clone is expanded.

j_gene	v_gene	len	d_gene	abundance	CDR3aa
TRBJ2-7	TRBV13	13	NA	NA	CASSLGRNDEQYF
TRBJ2-2	TRBV4-3	14	NA	few	CASSLKEYTGELFF
TRBJ2-7	TRBV20-1	14	NA	many	CSAREGWDSYEQYF
TRBJ2-2	TRBV9	14	TRBD2	NA	CASSTHGGIGELFF
TRBJ2-3	TRBV27	13	NA	NA	CATRTASTDTQYF
TRBJ2-1	TRBV20-1	14	NA	NA	CSARGRGSYNEQFF
TRBJ2-3	TRBV19	18	TRBD1	NA	CASSIDGPGGRWTDTQYF
TRBJ2-7	TRBV11-1	19	NA	NA	CASSLVVTSHPLSYHEQYF
TRBJ2-3	TRBV7-2	15	TRBD2	NA	CASSLVAGVKDTQYF
TRBJ2-7	TRBV5-5	15	NA	NA	CASSLGPEFSYEQYF
TRBJ2-7	TRBV5-1	15	TRBD2	few	CASSLAASGSHEQYF
TRBJ2-1	TRBV20-1	17	NA	NA	CSARNQGGALGYNEQFF
TRBJ1-2	TRBV29-1	13	TRBD1	few	CSVGTGNNYGYTF
TRBJ2-1	TRBV2	15	NA	few	CASSALGGAANEQFF
TRBJ2-5	TRBV7-8	14	TRBD1	NA	CARSGEDRTETQYF
TRBJ2-6	TRBV11-1	20	TRBD1	NA	CASSSTTRGQGISGANVLTF
TRBJ1-6	TRBV5-1	16	TRBD1	NA	CASSLEHRGRNSPLHF
TRBJ2-1	TRBV15	16	NA	few	CATSRDRGARGLGQFF
TRBJ2-7	TRBV5-1	13	NA	NA	CASSPDVSYEQYF
TRBJ1-1	TRBV2	13	NA	NA	CASSTGENTEAFF
TRBJ2-2	TRBV20-1	15	NA	many	CSARSSGIDTGELFF
TRBJ2-3	TRBV28	13	NA	few	CASSTRLTDTQYF
TRBJ2-5	TRBV7-2	13	NA	many	CASSSGGLETQYF
TRBJ2-7	TRBV24-1	11	NA	many	CATSLGGEQYF
TRBJ1-6	TRBV7-9	15	NA	NA	CASSLSLSNNSPLHF
TRBJ2-7	TRBV20-1	13	TRBD2	many	CSASLAGGYEQYF
TRBJ2-3	TRBV20-1	14	TRBD2	NA	CSARSGRGADTQYF
TRBJ2-1	TRBV12-3/TRBV12-4	14	NA	NA	CASRSALSYNEQFF
TRBJ2-7	TRBV28	12	NA	few	CASRDGAYEQYF
TRBJ2-3	TRBV7-2	16	TRBD2	NA	CASRRGLAVLTDTQYF
TRBJ2-5	TRBV7-2	14	NA	NA	CASSLMDAGGTQYF
TRBJ2-1	TRBV10-3	13	TRBD2	many	CAISPPGRDEQFF
TRBJ2-3	TRBV5-6	18	TRBD2	few	CASSLSLAGGFATDTQYF
TRBJ1-5	TRBV18	13	NA	NA	CASSPDQNQPQHF
TRBJ1-3	TRBV6-1	14	NA	NA	CASREDSSGNTIYF
TRBJ2-1	TRBV7-8	16	NA	few	CASSPLAGTSYNEQFF
TRBJ1-1	TRBV7-8	13	NA	few	CASSVTGNTEAFF
TRBJ2-2	TRBV20-1	15	NA	NA	CSARVGRANTGELFF
TRBJ2-4	TRBV11-2	18	TRBD2	few	CASSGIRTRGWAKNIQYF
TRBJ2-1	TRBV10-3	15	TRBD2	NA	CAISQGLAGVGQQFF
TRBJ1-5	TRBV12-3/TRBV12-4	13	TRBD1	NA	CASRQGGNQPQHF
TRBJ1-5	TRBV7-8	12	NA	NA	CASSPDRNPQHF
TRBJ2-3	TRBV6-2/TRBV6-3	22	NA	NA	CASSYEGVTGGHTHTLADTQYF
TRBJ2-2	TRBV11-1	18	TRBD1	many	CASSSSVLAQGAFGELFF
TRBJ1-6	TRBV5-1	15	TRBD1	few	CASSIGGQGNSPLHF
TRBJ1-2	TRBV5-1	12	NA	few	CASSAGADGYTF